This T cell receptor (beta chain) was found in a study of cytomegalovirus exposure and HLA in healthy donors. Study-level points and caveats: The study assumed roughly uniform donor sequencing depth for presence/absence analyses.

The length of the CDR3 is 15 residues. V lost 3 bases and J lost 4, with 15 bases in between. Germline-derived CDR1 and CDR2 are SGHRS and YFSETQ. As regards this clone: Its target is not known.

Researchers ran the PCR with 60 Vbeta and 13 Jbeta primers. This table comes from immunoSEQ multiplex PCR, and its TCRdb copy is limited to in-frame clones, with some not included. Here the sample spans 120,000 to 150,000 clones, over 60% being singletons. This chain links TRBV5-1 with TRBJ2-3; possible D gene TRBD2, 6 bases. The sequence was obtained from a man aged 35-49 years in good health and CMV-seropositive. Sequencing used PBMCs. CDR3 in DNA: TGCGCCAGCAGCTCGAGACCCGCGGGGCCAGATACGCAGTATTTT. Translating it yields CASSSRPAGPDTQYF.